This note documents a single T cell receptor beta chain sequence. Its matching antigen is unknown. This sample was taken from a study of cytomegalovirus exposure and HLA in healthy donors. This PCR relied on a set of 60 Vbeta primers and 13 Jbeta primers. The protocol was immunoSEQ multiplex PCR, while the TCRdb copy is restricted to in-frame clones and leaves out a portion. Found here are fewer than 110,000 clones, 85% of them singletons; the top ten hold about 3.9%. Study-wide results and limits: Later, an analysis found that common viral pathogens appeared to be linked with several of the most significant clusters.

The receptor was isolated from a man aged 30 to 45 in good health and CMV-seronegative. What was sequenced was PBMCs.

The CDR3 here is CASSGRGGRNSPLHF. As DNA, the CDR3 is TGCGCCAGCAGTGGGAGGGGGGGACGCAATTCACCCCTCCACTTT. The chain carries TRBV10-1 and TRBJ1-6, with D perhaps TRBD1 (6 bases). Trimming stripped 4 bases from V and 7 bases from J, with 14 bases between. The length of the CDR3 is 15 residues. The germline gives CDR1 WNHNN, CDR2 SYGVQD (reference sequence).